The TCR beta chain under discussion was sequenced for a study of blood T cell repertoires in COVID-19. This clone came up once. Germline V CDR1 and CDR2: LNHNV, YYDKDF (reference sequence). The CDR3 has 16 amino acids. J lost 4 bases, V lost 0 bases, and 6 bases had no gene match. The authors' processing: Nucleated cell counts were estimated from reference gene primer amplification. Assay: immunoSEQ multiplex PCR; the TCRdb copy retains only in-frame clones and omits some. The V and J calls and clone size come from that table; D and trimming were worked out from the DNA. The sample contains fewer than 400,000 clones, around nine tenths of which appear only once.

Sequenced input: peripheral blood. J is TRBJ2-5 and V is TRBV15; 9 bases map to TRBD2. This TCR came from a human donor in a cohort sampled during active COVID-19. CDR3 loop: CATSRDLRGGRETQYF. The CDR3 DNA reads as TGTGCCACCAGCAGAGATCTGCGGGGGGGCCGAGAGACCCAGTACTTC.